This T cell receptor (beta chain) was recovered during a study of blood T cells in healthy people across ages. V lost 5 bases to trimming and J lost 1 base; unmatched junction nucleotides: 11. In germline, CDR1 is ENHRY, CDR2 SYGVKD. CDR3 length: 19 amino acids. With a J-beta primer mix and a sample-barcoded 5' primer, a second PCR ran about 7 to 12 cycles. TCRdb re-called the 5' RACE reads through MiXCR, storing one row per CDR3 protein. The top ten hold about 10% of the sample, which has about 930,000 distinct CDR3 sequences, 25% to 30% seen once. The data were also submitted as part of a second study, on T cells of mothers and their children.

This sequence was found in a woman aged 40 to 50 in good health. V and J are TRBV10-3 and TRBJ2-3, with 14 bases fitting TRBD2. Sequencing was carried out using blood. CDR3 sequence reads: CAISPGLAGGPHRTDTQYF. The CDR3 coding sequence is TGTGCCATCAGTCCCGGACTAGCGGGGGGCCCCCACCGCACAGATACGCAGTATTTT.